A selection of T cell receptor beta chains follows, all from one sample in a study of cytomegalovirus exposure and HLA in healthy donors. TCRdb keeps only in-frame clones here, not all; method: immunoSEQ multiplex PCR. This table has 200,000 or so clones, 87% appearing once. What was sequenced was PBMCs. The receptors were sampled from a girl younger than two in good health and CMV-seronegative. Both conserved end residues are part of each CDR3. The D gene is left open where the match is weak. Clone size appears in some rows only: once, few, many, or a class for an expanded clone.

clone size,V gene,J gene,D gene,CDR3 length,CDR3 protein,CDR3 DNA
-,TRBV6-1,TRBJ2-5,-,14,CASSERLDGETQYF,TGTGCCAGCAGTGAAAGGCTAGACGGGGAGACCCAGTACTTC
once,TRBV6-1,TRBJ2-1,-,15,CASSEWRESYNEQFF,TGTGCCAGCAGTGAGTGGAGAGAATCCTACAATGAGCAGTTCTTC
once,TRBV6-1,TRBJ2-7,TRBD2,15,CASSVGGGTSYEQYF,TGTGCCAGCAGTGTGGGCGGGGGGACCTCCTACGAGCAGTACTTC
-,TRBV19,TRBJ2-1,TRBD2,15,CASTHGGTHYNEQFF,TGTGCCAGTACCCACGGGGGGACCCACTACAATGAGCAGTTCTTC
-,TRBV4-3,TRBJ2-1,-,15,CASSQGLATHNEQFF,TGCGCCAGCAGCCAAGGGCTAGCCACACACAATGAGCAGTTCTTC
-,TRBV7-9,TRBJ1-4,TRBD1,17,CASSFRSGTGFNEKLFF,TGTGCCAGCAGCTTCCGTTCCGGGACAGGGTTTAATGAAAAACTGTTTTTT
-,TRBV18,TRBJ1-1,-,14,CASSNQGRNTEAFF,TGTGCCAGCTCAAATCAGGGGCGGAACACTGAAGCTTTCTTT
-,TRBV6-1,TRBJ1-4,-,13,CASSRGVNEKLFF,TGTGCCAGCAGTCGGGGGGTTAATGAAAAACTGTTTTTT
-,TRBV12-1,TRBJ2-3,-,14,CASSQLAGRNTQYF,TGTGCCAGCAGCCAACTAGCGGGCCGAAATACGCAGTATTTT
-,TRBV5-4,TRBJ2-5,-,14,CASSLAGQKETQYF,TGTGCCAGCAGCTTGGCTGGACAGAAAGAGACCCAGTACTTC
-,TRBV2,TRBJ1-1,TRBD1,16,CASSEAPNRGDTEAFF,TGTGCCAGCAGTGAGGCCCCCAACAGGGGTGACACTGAAGCTTTCTTT
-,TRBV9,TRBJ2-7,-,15,CASSVGPEKSYEQYF,TGTGCCAGCAGCGTAGGACCGGAGAAGTCCTACGAGCAGTACTTC
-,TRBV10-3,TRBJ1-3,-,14,CAISRTDSGNTIYF,TGTGCCATCAGCCGGACAGACTCTGGAAACACCATATATTTT
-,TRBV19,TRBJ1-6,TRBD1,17,CASSISPGQGPSSPLHF,TGTGCCAGTAGTATTTCACCCGGACAGGGCCCTTCGTCACCCCTCCACTTT
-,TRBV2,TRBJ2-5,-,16,CASSGSGLAAQETQYF,TGTGCCAGCAGTGGTTCGGGTTTGGCGGCGCAAGAGACCCAGTACTTC
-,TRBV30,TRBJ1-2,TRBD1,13,CAWGANRGLRYTF,TGTGCCTGGGGGGCCAACAGGGGGCTCCGCTACACCTTC
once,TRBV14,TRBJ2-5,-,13,CASSQDNSETQYF,TGTGCCAGCAGCCAAGATAATTCGGAGACCCAGTACTTC
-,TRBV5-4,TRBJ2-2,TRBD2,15,CASSLAGGRTGELFF,TGTGCCAGCAGCTTGGCGGGGGGGCGCACCGGGGAGCTGTTTTTT
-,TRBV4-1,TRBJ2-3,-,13,CASSQGLADTQYF,TGCGCCAGCAGCCAAGGCCTAGCGGATACGCAGTATTTT
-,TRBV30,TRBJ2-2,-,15,CAWSVFVGARGELFF,TGTGCCTGGAGTGTATTTGTGGGGGCGCGTGGGGAGCTGTTTTTT
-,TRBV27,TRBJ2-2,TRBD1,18,CASSLIGQTGGATGELFF,TGTGCCAGCAGTTTAATCGGCCAAACAGGGGGCGCGACCGGGGAGCTGTTTTTT
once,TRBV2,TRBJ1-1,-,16,CASSVLGGGWNTEAFF,TGTGCCAGCAGTGTTTTGGGGGGTGGATGGAACACTGAAGCTTTCTTT
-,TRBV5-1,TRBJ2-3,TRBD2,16,CASSLGLAESTDTQYF,TGCGCCAGCAGCTTGGGACTAGCCGAGTCGACAGATACGCAGTATTTT
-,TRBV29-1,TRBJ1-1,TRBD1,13,CSVRGTANTEAFF,TGCAGCGTCCGCGGGACAGCGAACACTGAAGCTTTCTTT
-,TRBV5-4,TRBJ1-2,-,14,CASSLGLRDYGYTF,TGTGCCAGCAGCTTGGGACTACGAGACTATGGCTACACCTTC
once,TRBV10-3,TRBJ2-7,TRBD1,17,CAISSLGQGFRGYEQYF,TGTGCCATCAGTTCCTTGGGACAGGGGTTTCGGGGCTACGAGCAGTACTTC
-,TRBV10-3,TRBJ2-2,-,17,CAISPQQGYTNTGELFF,TGTGCCATCAGTCCCCAACAGGGTTATACGAACACCGGGGAGCTGTTTTTT
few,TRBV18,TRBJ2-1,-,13,CASSLGQTYEQFF,TGTGCCAGCTCACTCGGACAGACCTATGAGCAGTTCTTC
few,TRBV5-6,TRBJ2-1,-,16,CASSPFGGRLNNEQFF,TGTGCCAGCAGCCCATTTGGGGGCCGACTCAACAATGAGCAGTTCTTC
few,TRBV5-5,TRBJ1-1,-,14,CASSLIHTGPEAFF,TGTGCCAGCAGCTTGATACATACGGGTCCTGAAGCTTTCTTT
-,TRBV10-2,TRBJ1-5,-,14,CASMAGLPGQPQHF,TGCGCCAGCATGGCCGGGCTCCCGGGGCAGCCCCAGCATTTT
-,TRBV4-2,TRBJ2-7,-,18,CASSQDSVFGGASDEQYF,TGTGCCAGCAGCCAAGATTCGGTTTTTGGGGGGGCTTCCGACGAGCAGTACTTC